The rows below give T cell receptor beta chains drawn from one sample of a study of regulatory T cells in long-lasting Graves disease. In TCRdb, the multiplex PCR reads were re-called with MiXCR into one record per CDR3 protein. This table holds a few hundred thousand distinct CDR3 sequences, around 13% found once. The same data also contributed to another study, on T cells in Graves' hyperthyroidism and ophthalmopathy.

Source: peripheral blood mononuclear cells (PBMCs), taken at new diagnosis, from a patient treated with antithyroid drugs. These receptors were taken from a woman in her fifties or sixties with Graves disease. The CDR3 runs from the conserved cysteine through the conserved F or W. The order of the fields is clone size, CDR3 length, V gene, J gene, CDR3 protein. Only part of the rows carry a size: once, few, many, or a class if the clone is expanded.

>.|16|TRBV25-1|TRBJ1-2
CASSLGGRGGDYGYTF
>many|14|TRBV28|TRBJ1-3
CASSDRGLGNTIYF
>many|16|TRBV5-1|TRBJ2-7
CASSLVAGQGPHEQYF
>.|16|TRBV10-3|TRBJ1-5
CAISESAEYSNQPQHF
>many|15|TRBV19|TRBJ1-1
CASSIGTVPNTEAFF
>many|15|TRBV12-3/TRBV12-4|TRBJ2-1
CASSLEAGEYNEQFF
>few|16|TRBV14|TRBJ1-5
CASSQKGQYSNQPQHF
>many|14|TRBV5-1|TRBJ1-1
CASSLDRGRTEAFF
>many|16|TRBV7-8|TRBJ2-2
CASRRGTSGSSGELFF
>many|16|TRBV28|TRBJ2-7
CASSSPGTSYSYEQYF
>many|14|TRBV28|TRBJ2-7
CASSLSDRGRISYF
>few|14|TRBV29-1|TRBJ2-3
CSVASGSLADTQYF
>few|14|TRBV9|TRBJ2-7
CASSVVAGPYEQYF
>.|13|TRBV20-1|TRBJ2-3
CSARTDGADTQYF
>many|14|TRBV19|TRBJ1-5
CASSIPGDNQPQHF
>.|17|TRBV4-1|TRBJ2-1
CASSLRIFLISYNEQFF
>many|14|TRBV7-9|TRBJ2-1
CASSLVAGSNEQFF
>.|15|TRBV5-1|TRBJ2-3
CASSLSLPGSDTQYF
>.|15|TRBV9|TRBJ1-2
CASSVEQGTGEGYTF
>many|14|TRBV12-3/TRBV12-4|TRBJ1-2
CASSFSGQNYGYTF
>few|15|TRBV4-2|TRBJ2-7
CASSPPGGNSYEQYF
>many|16|TRBV12-5|TRBJ2-1
CASGLVLSGGGNEQFF
>many|20|TRBV28|TRBJ2-3
CASSFPGTSGRPPPTDTQYF
>few|14|TRBV13|TRBJ2-5
CASSAVAVSETQYF
>many|15|TRBV28|TRBJ2-5
CASSLKPSGVLRQYF
>many|12|TRBV30|TRBJ1-2
CAWVQGPYGYTF
>.|16|TRBV6-9|TRBJ2-1
CASSYRTSGSYNEQFF
>.|15|TRBV2|TRBJ2-7
CASSTRLAGHYEQYF
>many|14|TRBV28|TRBJ1-2
CASRHRGLVYGYTF
>.|15|TRBV6-2/TRBV6-3|TRBJ2-6
CASKGGGSGANVLTF
>.|15|TRBV11-2|TRBJ1-1
CASSPRGGVRTEAFF
>.|15|TRBV7-9|TRBJ2-7
CASSPGTGRAYEQYF